The table lists the clone carrying this TCR beta chain with a few counts. Antigen unknown. The sample comes from a study of cytomegalovirus exposure and HLA in healthy donors. Findings and caveats of the study: In a later analysis, the majority of CMV-associated beta chains seemingly showed HLA restriction. A later analysis linked a missense variant in DCLRE1C to the trimming of TCR beta V and J genes.

The germline CDR1 and CDR2 sequences are MGHDK and SYGVNS. The CDR3 is 13 amino acids. PCR was performed using 60 Vbeta and 13 Jbeta primers. Profiled with immunoSEQ multiplex PCR; TCRdb holds only in-frame clones, not every one. The data contain approximately 170,000 clones, about 75% of them seen just once; the ten biggest clones take up approximately 7%. The sequence derives from a male donor in good health and CMV-seropositive. The chain uses TRBV25-1 and TRBJ2-5, with unresolved D. The DNA matches TRBJ2-7 better at its end, which makes the J call doubtful. The specimen sequenced was PBMCs. CDR3 coding DNA: TGTGCCAGCAGCCCATTCCATCGCTACGAGCAGTACTTC. It codes for CASSPFHRYEQYF.